Included here is one T cell receptor (beta chain) sequence, with context. The data originate from a study of T cell clonotyping in hematopoietic cell transplantation. The V end was cut by 1 base, the J end by 8 bases, with 14 bases between. Germline CDR1 is LNHDA and CDR2 is SQIVND (reference sequence). The CDR3 sequence is 14 residues long. TCRdb's copy holds only in-frame clones and misses some; the assay was immunoSEQ multiplex PCR. The data contain about 6,900 clones, about 97% of them seen just once; the ten biggest clones take up about 16%. The time point here: recipient sample about 28 days before transplant, after cytoreduction.

The sample here was peripheral blood mononuclear cells, taken before stem cell transplant. The sequence derives from a man between 65 and 79 years old with acute myeloid leukemia. Some clones in this sample may be carry-over from other donors' samples. The rearrangement joins TRBV19 to TRBJ2-5; possibly TRBD2 for D (6 bases). For the CDR3, the DNA is TGTGCCAGTAGTATAGCGGGGACTGCCTTAACCCAGTACTTC. Amino acids: CASSIAGTALTQYF.